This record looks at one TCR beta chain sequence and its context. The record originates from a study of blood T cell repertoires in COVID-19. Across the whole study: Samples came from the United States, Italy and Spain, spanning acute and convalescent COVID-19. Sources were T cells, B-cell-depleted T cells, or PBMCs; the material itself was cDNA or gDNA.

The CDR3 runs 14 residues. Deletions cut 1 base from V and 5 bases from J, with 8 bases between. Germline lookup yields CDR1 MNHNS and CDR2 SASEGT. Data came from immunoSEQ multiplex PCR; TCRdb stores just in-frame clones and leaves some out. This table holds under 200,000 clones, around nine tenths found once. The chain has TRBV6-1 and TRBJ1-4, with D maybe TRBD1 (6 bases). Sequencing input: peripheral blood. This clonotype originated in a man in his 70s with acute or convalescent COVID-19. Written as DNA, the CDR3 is TGTGCCAGCAGTGAAGGGACAGCGAATGAAAAACTGTTTTTT. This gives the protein CASSEGTANEKLFF.